This T cell receptor beta chain was retrieved from a study of CD8+ T cells in alopecia areata. Study in general: Patients remained on tofacitinib for 6 to 18 months and then went 6 months without it.

With regard to this clone: Its antigen is undetermined.

Regarding the study as a whole: In patients, TCRs were shared less clearly than in mice, and HLA may possibly be involved.

The V end was cut by 1 base, the J end by 5 bases, with 11 bases between. Per germline, CDR1 KGHSH and CDR2 LQKENI. The CDR3 spans 14 residues. Obtained from alopecia areata patients were lesional scalp punch biopsies along with peripheral blood. Researchers picked out CD4+ and CD8+ T cells from PBMCs by sorting. Extracted RNA was reverse transcribed into cDNA, the sequencing template. Method: immunoSEQ multiplex PCR; TCRdb's copy keeps in-frame clones and lacks some. The data show roughly 250,000 clones, roughly two thirds seen once. The sample consisted of CD4+ T cells sorted from blood, taken at week 0. The genes are TRBV18 and TRBJ1-1; D remains unclear. This sequence was found in a human donor with alopecia areata. DNA for the CDR3: TGTGCCAGCTCACCACAAGAAGGGAATACTGAAGCTTTCTTT. Its protein product is CASSPQEGNTEAFF.